These 5 T cell receptor beta chains came from one sample sequenced in a study of blood T cell repertoires in COVID-19. Some clones are missing from TCRdb's copy, which holds only in-frame ones; the method was immunoSEQ multiplex PCR. The data contain some 130,000 clones, about 72% of them singletons. The material sequenced was peripheral blood. All receptors come from a man aged 55 to 69 who had recovered from COVID-19.

The chain carries TRBV6-5 and TRBJ1-4; D uncertain. V gave up 8 bases and J gave up 0 bases, with 7 bases separating them. The CDR3 extends over 13 amino acids. CDR1 and CDR2 (germline): MNHEY, SVGAGI. As DNA, the CDR3 is TGTGCCAGCGGCCGGGCAACTAATGAAAAACTGTTTTTT. It yields the protein CASGRATNEKLFF.

This clone was picked up a small number of times. This sequence joins TRBV2 and TRBJ2-1; TRBD1 agrees at 7 bases. This CDR3 is 19 amino acids long. Trimming took 2 bases from V and 6 from J; bases not matched to a gene: 19. CDR1 SNHLY and CDR2 FYNNEI come from the germline V gene. The CDR3 sequence: CASSEKPGQWSRGGNEQFF. The DNA for the CDR3 is TGTGCCAGCAGTGAAAAACCGGGACAGTGGTCCCGGGGTGGCAATGAGCAGTTCTTC.

This clone was counted between two and nine times. The genes are TRBV6-4 and TRBJ2-3, with D possibly matching TRBD2 (6 bases). Germline CDR1 and CDR2: MRHNA and SNTAGT. The CDR3 has 15 residues. V lost 6 bases and J lost 0, with 13 bases in between. The CDR3 DNA follows: TGTGCCAGCAGCGAGACTAGGGCTAGCACAGATACGCAGTATTTT. Protein: CASSETRASTDTQYF.

V usage is TRBV30 and J usage is TRBJ1-1; the D is unclear. The CDR3 totals 14 residues. V lost 0 bases, J lost 4 bases, and 12 bases lay in between. Germline V lookup: CDR1 GTSNPN, CDR2 SVGIG (reference sequence). CDR3 in DNA: TGTGCCTGGAGTGTACTCCCGGGAGGCACTGAAGCTTTCTTT. As protein: CAWSVLPGGTEAFF. Filled out from reference TRBV30 and TRBJ1-1, the complete variable domain reads SQTIHQWPATLVQPVGSPLSLECTVEGTSNPNLYWYRQAAGRGLQLLFYSVGIGQISSEVPQNLSASRPQDRQFILSSKKLLLSDSGFYLCAWSVLPGGTEAFFGQGTRLTVV.

This clone was picked up one time. The chain uses TRBV6-6 and TRBJ1-4; 10 bases are a match to TRBD1. CDR1 and CDR2 from the germline V gene are MNHNY and SVGAGI (reference sequence). After removal of 3 bases from V and 8 bases from J, the junction contained 6 bases not matched to a gene. The CDR3 sequence is 15 residues long. The CDR3 DNA sequence: TGTGCCAGCAGTTATACCGGGACAGGGGTAGAAAAACTGTTTTTT. Protein: CASSYTGTGVEKLFF.